One sample yielded the 8 T cell receptor beta chains listed below, sequenced in a study of cytomegalovirus exposure and HLA in healthy donors. Vbeta (60) and Jbeta (13) primers were used in the PCR. Produced via immunoSEQ multiplex PCR; TCRdb's table is partial and in-frame only. The profile shows about 180,000 clones, about 80% of them singletons. The sequenced material came from PBMCs. These receptors were obtained from a man in his forties in good health and CMV-seronegative.

The chain links TRBV6-4 to TRBJ2-7, with TRBD1 matching 10 bases. The germline CDR1 and CDR2 sequences are MRHNA and SNTAGT. J gave up 4 bases and V 2 bases, and 8 bases lay outside the gene matches. This CDR3 spans 16 amino acids. The DNA for the CDR3 is TGTGCCAGCAGTGACCCTGGTGGGACAGGGGTATACGAGCAGTACTTC. Translating it yields CASSDPGGTGVYEQYF.

The V gene is TRBV6-1, the J gene TRBJ1-5, with D hard to call. The CDR3 extends over 19 amino acids. Per germline, CDR1 MNHNS and CDR2 SASEGT. V was clipped by 2 bases and J by 1 base, with 21 bases between them. In nucleotides, the CDR3 is TGTGCCAGCAGTGAATCACCATCGTATACAGTGGGCAGCAATCAGCCCCAGCATTTT. It specifies CASSESPSYTVGSNQPQHF.

This chain uses TRBV15 with TRBJ2-7, with 9 nucleotides matching TRBD2. Per the germline V gene, CDR1 is LNHNV and CDR2 is YYDKDF (reference sequence). This CDR3 spans 15 amino acids. V was pared by 5 bases and J by 5 bases, with 10 bases of the junction left unmatched. The CDR3 DNA sequence: TGTGCCACCAGCTCTCCGGCCCGACTAGCGGACGAGCAGTACTTC. Its protein product is CATSSPARLADEQYF.

The rearrangement joins TRBV7-3 to TRBJ2-2; D call uncertain. V shed 5 bases and J shed 8 bases, with 9 bases lying between them. Per germline, CDR1 SGHTA and CDR2 FQGTGA. The CDR3 runs 12 residues. Written as DNA, the CDR3 is TGTGCCAGCAGCCCCCAGAGGGGGGAGCTGTTTTTT. It codes for CASSPQRGELFF.

The chain carries TRBV19 and TRBJ1-2, with 7 bases fitting TRBD1. Trimming took 7 bases from V and 4 from J; bases not matched to a gene: 9. Germline V gene data show CDR1 as LNHDA and CDR2 as SQIVND (reference sequence). The length of the CDR3 is 14 residues. CDR3 sequence: CASTDSDRPYGYTF. The CDR3 DNA follows: TGTGCCAGTACCGATTCGGACAGGCCCTATGGCTACACCTTC.

CDR3 sequence (DNA): TGTGCCAGCAGCTTGGACAATCGGGGGGGGAAAAACATTCAGTACTTC. Translation: CASSLDNRGGKNIQYF. The genes are TRBV5-6 and TRBJ2-4; 8 nucleotides line up with TRBD2. The CDR3 covers 16 residues. Germline assignment: CDR1 SGHDT and CDR2 YYEEEE. Losses at the gene ends were 0 bases for V and 4 bases for J; bases not matched to a gene: 6.

The chain joins TRBV7-3 to TRBJ2-7; no clear D. The CDR3 is 14 residues long. Trimming took off 2 bases at V and 6 bases at J, with 14 bases between the two ends. The V gene's germline CDR1 is SGHTA and CDR2 FQGTGA. DNA for the CDR3: TGTGCCAGCAGCTTACTTGGCAGGCTGGGCGAGCAGTACTTC. Encoded protein: CASSLLGRLGEQYF. Variable domain in full (rest from reference TRBV7-3 and TRBJ2-7): GAGVSQTPSNKVTEKGKYVELRCDPISGHTALYWYRQSLGQGPEFLIYFQGTGAADDSGLPNDRFFAVRPEGSVSTLKIQRTERGDSAVYLCASSLLGRLGEQYFGPGTRLTVT.

Details on this clone: At one end, the junction sequence differs from germline, possibly due to a read error. The chain combines TRBV5-1 with TRBJ2-2; TRBD1 might be the D (6 bases). Per the germline V gene, CDR1 is SGHRS and CDR2 is YFSETQ. The CDR3 runs to 13 residues. This CDR3 reads CTSSRQGSGELFF. CDR3 coding DNA: TGCACCAGCAGCCGTCAGGGGTCCGGGGAGCTGTTTTTT.